This T cell receptor (beta chain) came from a study of blood T cells in healthy people across ages. Study-wide background: Capturing about one barcoded beta molecule per two T cells was achieved by template switching.

With 2 bases clipped from V and 1 base from J, the junction kept 9 bases outside the gene matches. Per germline, CDR1 KGHSH and CDR2 LQKENI. The CDR3 is made up of 18 amino acids. This clonotype came up a few times. Its specificity is unknown. The study, taken as a whole, reports: TCR beta diversity per million T cells fell roughly linearly with age.

Donors were systemically healthy Caucasian individuals from Russia aged about 6 to 95 years. Primed by a sample-barcoded 5' primer and a J-beta primer mix, a second PCR proceeded for roughly 7 to 11 cycles. Each cDNA molecule received a tag from a template-switch adaptor that had 12 random nucleotides. TCRdb re-derived calls from the 5' RACE reads in MiXCR, one entry per CDR3 protein. Found here are hundreds of thousands of distinct CDR3 sequences, about half of them singletons; the top ten hold around a third. This clonotype originated in an older woman in good health. Sequenced material: blood. The genes are TRBV18 and TRBJ2-5; 11 nucleotides line up with TRBD2. For the CDR3, the DNA is TGTGCCAGCTCACCAGATCGCCGACTAGCGGGGCTCCAAGAGACCCAGTACTTC. Its protein product is CASSPDRRLAGLQETQYF.